A selection of T cell receptor beta chains follows, all from one sample in a study of patients and donors after allogeneic stem cell transplantation. TCRdb reanalysed the RT-PCR reads using MiXCR and keeps one entry per CDR3 protein. The sample carries about a million distinct CDR3 sequences, over 15% recorded once. The sequencing sample was made of blood, either unsorted or a sorted T cell fraction (not recorded which). The receptors derive from a human donor who was either an allogeneic HSCT recipient or a stem cell or donor lymphocyte infusion donor (not recorded which). It is not recorded whose cells these are; they may come from a transplant donor. Each CDR3 is given without its conserved first and last residue. The order of the fields is J gene, V gene, clone size, CDR3 protein. Size tells how often a clone was seen (once, few, many) or the class of an expanded clone, and some rows leave it out.

J: TRBJ2-3
V: TRBV11-2
size: NA
CDR3: ASSFTIPPGTGADTQY

J: TRBJ1-1
V: TRBV10-3
size: NA
CDR3: AISATGTYTEAF

J: TRBJ2-7
V: TRBV29-1
size: NA
CDR3: SATEGTAGSYEQY

J: TRBJ1-1
V: TRBV30
size: NA
CDR3: AGTDQNTEAF

J: TRBJ2-2
V: TRBV5-1
size: NA
CDR3: ASSPLRDTGELF

J: TRBJ2-7
V: TRBV5-1
size: few
CDR3: ASSLLPGRGDYEQY

J: TRBJ2-2
V: TRBV25-1
size: NA
CDR3: ASRRVDRGGTGELF

J: TRBJ1-2
V: TRBV9
size: NA
CDR3: ASSGGGTGGLNYGYT

J: TRBJ1-5
V: TRBV10-3
size: few
CDR3: ATSYSNQPQH

J: TRBJ2-7
V: TRBV6-1
size: NA
CDR3: ASSSQTGTRGRWEQY

J: TRBJ2-2
V: TRBV9
size: NA
CDR3: ASSVEGGNTGELF

J: TRBJ1-5
V: TRBV7-2
size: few
CDR3: ASSRDRAIQPQH

J: TRBJ2-7
V: TRBV5-5
size: few
CDR3: ASSLSTDRAHEQY

J: TRBJ2-3
V: TRBV6-2/TRBV6-3
size: NA
CDR3: ASSLDSFADTQY

J: TRBJ2-2
V: TRBV9
size: NA
CDR3: ASSATSGRPLGGELF

J: TRBJ2-2
V: TRBV5-1
size: many
CDR3: ASKLETAEPGELF

J: TRBJ2-7
V: TRBV18
size: NA
CDR3: ASSPRTGNPDSEQY

J: TRBJ2-7
V: TRBV6-2/TRBV6-3
size: NA
CDR3: ASRSSGQPYGQY

J: TRBJ1-5
V: TRBV7-2
size: NA
CDR3: ASSRSSSSQH

J: TRBJ1-5
V: TRBV18
size: NA
CDR3: ASSEDTGSSNQPQH

J: TRBJ2-3
V: TRBV2
size: NA
CDR3: ASISDPTDTQY

J: TRBJ1-5
V: TRBV29-1
size: NA
CDR3: SVGGGAGSQPQH

J: TRBJ2-1
V: TRBV7-2
size: NA
CDR3: ASSQGLADRRFNEQF

J: TRBJ1-1
V: TRBV2
size: few
CDR3: ASSERGYTEAF

J: TRBJ2-7
V: TRBV7-8
size: NA
CDR3: ASSFGTSRGEQY

J: TRBJ1-3
V: TRBV6-4
size: NA
CDR3: ASSDPGQGANTIY

J: TRBJ2-1
V: TRBV5-1
size: NA
CDR3: ASSLSDPSFNEQF

J: TRBJ2-1
V: TRBV20-1
size: few
CDR3: SAKGLAGFYNEQF

J: TRBJ1-1
V: TRBV5-1
size: few
CDR3: ASSLKGERNTEAF

J: TRBJ2-7
V: TRBV30
size: NA
CDR3: AWSGESGFYEQY

J: TRBJ1-2
V: TRBV12-3/TRBV12-4
size: few
CDR3: ASSLRDRGPYGYT

J: TRBJ2-3
V: TRBV27
size: many
CDR3: ASSFGQGGSTQY

J: TRBJ2-1
V: TRBV9
size: few
CDR3: ASSVGTNYNEQF

J: TRBJ2-3
V: TRBV25-1
size: NA
CDR3: ASSRGGGWSTDTQY

J: TRBJ1-2
V: TRBV7-2
size: few
CDR3: ASSRSGNLYGYT

J: TRBJ2-1
V: TRBV11-2
size: few
CDR3: ASTRSGSSYNEQF

J: TRBJ2-1
V: TRBV4-2
size: many
CDR3: ASSQRSGLAVYNEQF

J: TRBJ2-3
V: TRBV7-6
size: few
CDR3: ASGSSGRQDTQY

J: TRBJ2-3
V: TRBV6-1
size: NA
CDR3: ATQPSGGFTDTQY

J: TRBJ2-7
V: TRBV7-2
size: NA
CDR3: ASSLRGRGRLEQY

J: TRBJ2-1
V: TRBV7-3
size: NA
CDR3: ASSLSTSGGYEQF

J: TRBJ2-7
V: TRBV3-1
size: NA
CDR3: ASSQGRVSSYEQY

J: TRBJ2-1
V: TRBV24-1
size: NA
CDR3: ATAAPGEREQF

J: TRBJ2-1
V: TRBV12-3/TRBV12-4
size: many
CDR3: ASSPERDNEQF

J: TRBJ2-7
V: TRBV27
size: NA
CDR3: ASSLSLSPLGRYEQY

J: TRBJ1-1
V: TRBV6-1
size: few
CDR3: ASNKRGIWNTEAF

J: TRBJ1-2
V: TRBV20-1
size: few
CDR3: SARRGKNYGYT